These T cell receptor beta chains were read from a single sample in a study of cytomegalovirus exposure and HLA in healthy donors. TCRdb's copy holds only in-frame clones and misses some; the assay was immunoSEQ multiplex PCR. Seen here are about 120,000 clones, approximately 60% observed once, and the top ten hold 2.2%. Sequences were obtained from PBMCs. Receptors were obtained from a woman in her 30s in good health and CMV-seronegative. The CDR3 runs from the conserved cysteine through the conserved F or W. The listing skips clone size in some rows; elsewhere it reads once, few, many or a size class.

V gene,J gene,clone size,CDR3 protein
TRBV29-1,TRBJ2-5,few,CSVDRQGGKTQYF
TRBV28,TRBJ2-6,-,CASSLPRGSGANVLTF
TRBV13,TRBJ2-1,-,CASSWWDRSSNEQFF
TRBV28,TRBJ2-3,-,CASSLWGPRGTQYF
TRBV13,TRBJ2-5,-,CASSLVQDLRETQYF
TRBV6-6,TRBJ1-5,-,CASSTQGAQPQHF
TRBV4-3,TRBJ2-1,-,CASSQDLEGRDNEQFF
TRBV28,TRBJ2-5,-,CASSLGQEETQYF
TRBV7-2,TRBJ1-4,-,CASSQQGGNEKLFF
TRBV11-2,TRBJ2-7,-,CASRRSVEQYF
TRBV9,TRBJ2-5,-,CASSARRLRDRVWETQYF
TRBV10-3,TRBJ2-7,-,CAIRLGLAGEYEQYF
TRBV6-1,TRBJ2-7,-,CASSELGGSYEQYF
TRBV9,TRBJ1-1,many,CASSKSQGFTEAFF
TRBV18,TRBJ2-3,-,CASSPPSGGTSTDTQYF